The next 20 T cell receptor beta chains were all read from a single sample in a study of T cells in Graves' hyperthyroidism and ophthalmopathy. Amplified TCR beta CDR3 regions came from RNA transcripts. The HTBI primer set served for first-round RT-PCR of the TCR CDR3. TCRdb re-called the multiplex PCR reads through MiXCR, storing one row per CDR3 protein. The sample contains over 700,000 distinct CDR3 sequences, 38% of which appear only once. The material sequenced was blood. These TCRs come from a man younger than 30 with Graves' hyperthyroidism.

The V and J genes are TRBV7-8 and TRBJ2-2; 7 positions match TRBD1. The germline V gene encodes CDR1 SGHVS and CDR2 FQNEAQ. V was pared by 3 bases and J by 6 bases, with 7 bases of the junction left unmatched. The CDR3 consists of 15 residues. The DNA of the CDR3 is TGTGCCAGCAGCTTGGACTTTACAGGGGCCGGGGAGCTGTTTTTT. As protein: CASSLDFTGAGELFF. The full variable domain, completed using reference TRBV7-8 and TRBJ2-2, is GAGVSQSPRYKVAKRGQDVALRCDPISGHVSLFWYQQALGQGPEFLTYFQNEAQLDKSGLPSDRFFAERPEGSVSTLKIQRTQQEDSAVYLCASSLDFTGAGELFFGEGSRLTVL.

The chain is built from TRBV15 and TRBJ2-1; D is unresolved. The ends were cut back, 0 bases at V and 7 bases at J, with 10 bases in the middle. The CDR3 is 14 amino acids. Germline V gene data show CDR1 as LNHNV and CDR2 as YYDKDF (reference sequence). The CDR3 sequence: CATSRDPFTNEQFF. CDR3 nucleotides: TGTGCCACCAGCAGAGATCCTTTTACGAATGAGCAGTTCTTC.

This chain uses TRBV19 with TRBJ1-1, with D possibly TRBD1 on 5 matching bases. The CDR3 spans 15 residues. Trimming took 3 bases from V and 1 from J, leaving 12 bases between them. Germline V gene sequence: CDR1 LNHDA, CDR2 SQIVND (reference sequence). The CDR3 region has the DNA TGTGCCAGTAGTATTTGGAACAGGAAGAACACTGAAGCTTTCTTT. Its protein product is CASSIWNRKNTEAFF.

This clonotype was detected many times. J is TRBJ1-6 and V is TRBV2; D remains ambiguous. There are 12 residues in the CDR3. In germline, CDR1 is SNHLY, CDR2 FYNNEI. Deletions cut 7 bases from V and 7 bases from J, with 8 bases between. This chain's CDR3 is CASTVGNSPLHF. Here the CDR3 DNA reads TGTGCCAGCACTGTTGGGAATTCACCCCTCCACTTT.

J is TRBJ1-4 and V is TRBV2; 10 nucleotides agree with TRBD1. The ends lost 6 bases at V and 10 bases at J; junction bases unmatched: 11. Germline V CDR1 and CDR2: SNHLY, FYNNEI. This CDR3 spans 15 amino acids. The CDR3 here is CASRVDRGLPGKLFF. The CDR3 bases are TGTGCCAGCAGGGTGGACAGGGGGTTGCCTGGAAAACTGTTTTTT.

This clonotype was seen repeatedly, ten times or more. The V and J genes are TRBV9 and TRBJ2-2, with D unresolved. The CDR3 has 13 residues. Trimming left V 1 base short and J 1 base short, with 2 bases between. Germline-derived CDR1 and CDR2 are SGDLS and YYNGEE. This CDR3 is CASSVKNTGELFF. As DNA, the CDR3 is TGTGCCAGCAGCGTAAAGAACACCGGGGAGCTGTTTTTT. The full variable domain, rest sourced from reference TRBV9 and TRBJ2-2, is DSGVTQTPKHLITATGQRVTLRCSPRSGDLSVYWYQQSLDQGLQFLIQYYNGEERAKGNILERFSAQQFPDLHSELNLSSLELGDSALYFCASSVKNTGELFFGEGSRLTVL.

V and J are TRBV13 and TRBJ2-7, with D perhaps given as TRBD1 or TRBD2 (5 bases each). Deletions cut 2 bases from V and 5 bases from J, with 13 bases between. The CDR3 covers 14 residues. Germline V CDR1 and CDR2: PRHDT, FYEKMQ (reference sequence). CDR3: CASSLRDGSHEQYF. The CDR3 DNA reads as TGTGCCAGCAGCTTACGGGACGGTAGCCACGAGCAGTACTTC.

Concerning this clonotype: It may be a read error: a sequence one base away is much more abundant. The chain combines TRBV10-3 with TRBJ2-5; D might be TRBD2 (7 bases). CDR3 length: 16 amino acids. CDR1 ENHRY and CDR2 SYGVKD come from the germline V gene. In DNA, the CDR3 is TGTGCCATCAGCGAGGGGGGGGTGAGCCCGCAAGGGACCCAGTACTTC. It codes for CAISEGGVSPQGTQYF.

This chain joins TRBV29-1 and TRBJ2-7; D gene ambiguous. Germline V gives CDR1 SQVTM, CDR2 ANQGSEA. CDR3 length: 15 amino acids. V was cut by 0 bases and J by 3 bases, with 15 bases left in between. The CDR3 region is CSVEDPRSDHYEQYF. The CDR3 region has the DNA TGCAGCGTTGAAGATCCCAGATCGGACCACTACGAGCAGTACTTC.

V is TRBV2 and J is TRBJ2-5, with a weak D call TRBD1 (5 bases). Looked up from germline, CDR1 is SNHLY and CDR2 is FYNNEI. The V end was cut by 5 bases, the J end by 1 base, with 14 bases between. This CDR3 has 15 amino acids. In DNA, the CDR3 is TGTGCCAGCAGTCCGGACACTAAGGCCCAAGAGACCCAGTACTTC. Translation: CASSPDTKAQETQYF.

The V gene is TRBV29-1, the J gene TRBJ1-2; 8 bases line up with TRBD1. Germline V gene sequence: CDR1 SQVTM, CDR2 ANQGSEA. V lost 3 bases, J lost 2 bases, and 2 bases stayed unmatched. This CDR3 contains 13 residues. In DNA, the CDR3 is TGCAGCGTTGACCAGGGGGCGAACTATGGCTACACCTTC. Translated: CSVDQGANYGYTF.

Comment on this clonotype: A much more abundant neighbour one base away suggests this may be a read error. The chain is built from TRBV10-2 and TRBJ1-1; D uncertain. The CDR3 length is 14 residues. In germline, CDR1 is WSHSY, CDR2 SAAADI. CDR3 sequence: CASIPERGDTEAFF. CDR3 nucleotide sequence: TGTGCCAGCATCCCAGAGCGGGGAGACACTGAAGCTTTCTTT.

This clonotype was detected only a few times. This chain links TRBV20-1 with TRBJ2-7; TRBD2 is a possible D gene (5 bases). The CDR3 runs to 13 residues. Germline CDR1 reads DFQATT; CDR2 reads SNEGSKA (reference sequence). The chain's CDR3 is CRTERIHSYEQYF. DNA for the CDR3: TGCAGAACTGAGCGGATACACTCCTACGAGCAGTACTTC.

This clonotype was detected only a few times. The V gene is TRBV7-2, the J gene TRBJ2-7; D is perhaps TRBD1 or TRBD2 (5 bases each). V was trimmed by 3 bases and J by 3 bases, leaving 15 bases between them. The CDR3 loop spans 15 amino acids. Looked up from germline, CDR1 is SGHTA and CDR2 is FQGNSA. CDR3 region: CASSFSPGSGYEQYF. The CDR3, as DNA: TGTGCCAGCAGCTTCAGCCCAGGGAGCGGCTACGAGCAGTACTTC.

This CDR3 is CATSRASDEQYF. The CDR3 nucleotides are TGTGCCACCAGCAGAGCCTCGGACGAGCAGTACTTC. The V and J genes are TRBV15 and TRBJ2-7; the D is unclear. CDR1 is LNHNV and CDR2 is YYDKDF in the germline V gene (reference sequence). The V end lost 1 base, the J end lost 5 bases, and 6 bases lay between the germline ends. The CDR3 sequence is 12 residues long.

V and J are TRBV2 and TRBJ1-5, with 7 bases that match TRBD1. The germline V gene has CDR1 SNHLY and CDR2 FYNNEI. This CDR3 is 13 amino acids long. V gave up 5 bases and J gave up 8 bases; unmatched junction bases: 6. CDR3 sequence: CASSSGGRKPQHF. The CDR3 bases are TGTGCCAGCAGTTCAGGGGGACGCAAGCCCCAGCATTTT.

Note on this clonotype: A clone one base away is much larger, so this may be a read error. V is TRBV5-4 and J is TRBJ1-6; 7 positions agree with TRBD1. This CDR3 region has 14 residues. Germline CDR1 SGHNT, CDR2 YYREEE (reference sequence). The CDR3 DNA follows: TGTGTCAGCAGCTACAACAGGGGTAATTCACCCCTCCACTTT. Translation gives CVSSYNRGNSPLHF. Using reference TRBV5-4 and TRBJ1-6 for the parts outside the CDR3, the full variable domain is ETGVTQSPTHLIKTRGQQVTLRCSSQSGHNTVSWYQQALGQGPQFIFQYYREEENGRGNFPPRFSGLQFPNYSSELNVNALELDDSALYLCVSSYNRGNSPLHFGNGTRLTVT.

There are many counts of this clonotype. The chain couples TRBV10-3 to TRBJ2-5, with 8 bases aligning to TRBD1. Germline CDR1 ENHRY, CDR2 SYGVKD. With 7 bases clipped from V and 5 bases from J, the junction kept 9 bases outside the gene matches. The CDR3 runs to 14 residues. The CDR3 spells CAITPDRGRETQYF. The DNA of the CDR3 is TGTGCCATCACACCCGACAGGGGAAGGGAGACCCAGTACTTC.

J is TRBJ2-7 and V is TRBV9; 9 positions match TRBD2. The CDR3 extends over 15 amino acids. Germline assignment: CDR1 SGDLS and CDR2 YYNGEE. V dropped 0 bases and J dropped 4; count of bases not matched to a gene: 5. CDR3 coding DNA: TGTGCCAGCAGCGTAGGACCTAGCGGGGATTACGAGCAGTACTTC. Encoded protein: CASSVGPSGDYEQYF. The whole variable domain, filled in from reference TRBV9 and TRBJ2-7, reads DSGVTQTPKHLITATGQRVTLRCSPRSGDLSVYWYQQSLDQGLQFLIQYYNGEERAKGNILERFSAQQFPDLHSELNLSSLELGDSALYFCASSVGPSGDYEQYFGPGTRLTVT.

This clonotype was recorded a few times. This chain connects TRBV20-1 to TRBJ2-7; 8 nucleotides match TRBD2. The CDR3 is made up of 14 amino acids. CDR1 DFQATT and CDR2 SNEGSKA come from the germline V gene (reference sequence). The V and J ends lost 5 bases and 2 bases, in that order; junction bases with no gene match: 8. The CDR3 DNA reads as TGCAGTGCTTTAAAAGCGGGAGCTACCTACGAGCAGTACTTC. Amino acids: CSALKAGATYEQYF.